These 8 T cell receptor beta chains came from one sample sequenced in a study of T-cell reconstitution after alpha-beta-depleted transplantation in children (dated by TCRdb to 2015 to 2016). The treatment or condition label here, explained by the study, means: allogeneic hematopoietic cell transplantation with graft depleted of TCRalphabeta T cells and CD19 B cells. Libraries came from PCR. Data came from an Illumina HiSeq 2500. To normalize quantification of the TCRbeta repertoire, the TCR libraries were built with molecular barcoding that relied on unique molecular identifiers. Starting from the raw public reads, TCRdb applied fastp trimming at Q25, assembled clones with MiXCR and retained in-frame beta chains. Identical CDR3 proteins give one entry, which carries the most common genes and DNA. This sample gives some 76,000 distinct CDR3 sequences in total; under 13% of them show up just once. Roughly an eighth of the sample goes to the ten largest clones.

Sequencing used PBMCs, obtained before TCRalphabeta/CD19-depleted stem cell transplant. Receptors originate from a boy younger than 18 with acute myeloid leukemia, due to receive a stem cell transplant.

Note on this clonotype: A much larger clone lies one base from this, so it may be a read error. The chain joins TRBV7-2 to TRBJ2-7; a possible D gene is TRBD1 (6 bases). Germline CDR1 and CDR2: SGHTA and FQGNSA. The CDR3 spans 14 residues. The CDR3 nucleotides read TGTGCCAGCAGCCATGGACAGTTCTCCTACGAGCTGTACTTC. Translating it yields CASSHGQFSYELYF.

This clonotype was recorded many times. The chain recombines TRBV20-1 with TRBJ2-1; 10 nucleotides line up with TRBD2. This CDR3 is 14 amino acids long. V trimming: 6 bases; J trimming: 7 bases; junction bases outside the gene matches: 9. Germline-derived CDR1 and CDR2 are DFQATT and SNEGSKA (reference sequence). CDR3 sequence reads: CSAFTSGARNEQFF. CDR3 coding DNA: TGCAGTGCGTTCACTAGCGGGGCTAGGAATGAGCAGTTCTTC.

This clonotype was seen many times. The gene calls are TRBV12-3 or TRBV12-4 and TRBJ2-7, with 7 nucleotides matching TRBD2. CDR3 size: 16 residues. Germline trimming cut 6 bases from V and 2 bases from J; bases unmatched to any gene: 13. In DNA form, the CDR3 reads TGTGCCAGCAGCCCGCTCGGGCTAGCGGACACCTACGAGCAGTACTTC. Translating gives CASSPLGLADTYEQYF.

This clonotype occurred many times. Written as DNA, the CDR3 is TGCAGCGTTGGCCAAGGCCGCAACTATGGCTACACCTTC. Amino acids: CSVGQGRNYGYTF. This chain connects TRBV29-1 to TRBJ1-2; D is unresolved. Germline lookup yields CDR1 SQVTM and CDR2 ANQGSEA. This CDR3 spans 13 amino acids. V was pared by 4 bases and J by 2 bases, with 11 bases between.

V is TRBV2 and J is TRBJ2-5, with unresolved D. This CDR3 is built from 12 residues. The V gene lost 8 bases and the J gene lost 5 bases, with 12 bases spanning the gap. CDR1 and CDR2 from the germline V gene are SNHLY and FYNNEI. The DNA of the CDR3 is TGTGCCAGCTTCTGGGGTGGGGAGACCCAGTACTTC. Translating it yields CASFWGGETQYF.

This clonotype was counted ten times or more. J is TRBJ2-1 and V is TRBV4-3; the D gene is possibly TRBD2 (5 bases). The ends were cut back, 2 bases at V and 0 bases at J, with 8 bases in the middle. The CDR3 length is 15 residues. Germline lookup yields CDR1 LGHNA and CDR2 YSLEER. CDR3 DNA sequence: TGCGCCAGCAGCCAAAACGGGAACTCCTACAATGAGCAGTTCTTC. Translating it yields CASSQNGNSYNEQFF.

This clonotype was detected a few times. The V and J genes are TRBV4-1 and TRBJ1-2; D may be TRBD1 (5 bases). Germline V gives CDR1 MGHRA, CDR2 YSYEKL. The CDR3 covers 16 residues. V was trimmed by 0 bases and J by 2 bases, leaving 13 bases between them. CDR3 region: CASSQEKSWGNYGYTF. The CDR3 DNA is TGCGCCAGCAGCCAAGAGAAATCGTGGGGGAACTATGGCTACACCTTC.

This clonotype has at least ten counts. V and J are TRBV12-3 or TRBV12-4 and TRBJ1-1, with D hard to call. Trimming took off 6 bases at V and 8 bases at J, with 10 bases between the two ends. The length of the CDR3 is 11 residues. CDR3 nucleotides: TGTGCCAGCAGCCTAGACCGCGAAGCTTTCTTT. It is translated as CASSLDREAFF.